Described below is a single T cell receptor beta chain sequence and its context. The donors, aged 6 to 90, were healthy Caucasians from Russia. This sample was included in a study of blood T cells in healthy people across ages. A second PCR, run for about 7 to 11 cycles, used a sample-barcoded 5' primer plus a J-beta primer mix. TCRdb re-analysed the 5' RACE reads in MiXCR, keeping a single row per CDR3 protein. The sample yields about 680,000 distinct CDR3 sequences, 49% seen once. Germline-derived CDR1 and CDR2 are SEHNR and FQNEAQ (reference sequence). J was trimmed by 6 bases and V by 6 bases; bases with no gene match: 10. The CDR3 runs 15 residues.

The chain carries TRBV7-9 and TRBJ2-2; 7 bases align to TRBD1. Sequenced: blood. The sequence came from a woman aged 55-69 years in good health. The CDR3 spells CASRPKTGLAGELFF. The CDR3 region has the DNA TGTGCCAGCAGACCCAAGACAGGGTTGGCCGGGGAGCTGTTTTTT. The full variable domain, its missing parts supplied by reference TRBV7-9 and TRBJ2-2, is DTGVSQNPRHKITKRGQNVTFRCDPISEHNRLYWYRQTLGQGPEFLTYFQNEAQLEKSRLLSDRFSAERPKGSFSTLEIQRTEQGDSAMYLCASRPKTGLAGELFFGEGSRLTVL.